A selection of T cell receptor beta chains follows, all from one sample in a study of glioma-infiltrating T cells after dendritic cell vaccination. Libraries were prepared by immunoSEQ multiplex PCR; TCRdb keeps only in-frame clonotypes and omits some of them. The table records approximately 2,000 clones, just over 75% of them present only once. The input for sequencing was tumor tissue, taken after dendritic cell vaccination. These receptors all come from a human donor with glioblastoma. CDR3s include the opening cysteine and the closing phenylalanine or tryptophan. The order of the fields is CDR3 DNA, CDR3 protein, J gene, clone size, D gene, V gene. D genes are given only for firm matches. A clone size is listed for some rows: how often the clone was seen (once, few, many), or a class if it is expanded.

cdr3_nt: TGTGCCAGCAGCTCCGGGGGGACAGGGGGCGCAGATACGCAGTATTTT; cdr3_aa: CASSSGGTGGADTQYF; j_call: TRBJ2-3; clone_size: -; d_call: TRBD1; v_call: TRBV4-2
cdr3_nt: TGTGCCAGCAGCTTGGCCATGGGCGGGAGTCTGTGGGAGACCCAGTACTTC; cdr3_aa: CASSLAMGGSLWETQYF; j_call: TRBJ2-5; clone_size: -; d_call: TRBD2; v_call: TRBV7-9
cdr3_nt: TGCGCCAGCAGCCAAGATTGGGACAGCGGCTCCTACGAGCAGTACTTC; cdr3_aa: CASSQDWDSGSYEQYF; j_call: TRBJ2-7; clone_size: -; d_call: TRBD1; v_call: TRBV7-2
cdr3_nt: TGTGCCAGCAGCCAGGACGGGACTAGGGTTTCCTACGAGCAGTACTTC; cdr3_aa: CASSQDGTRVSYEQYF; j_call: TRBJ2-7; clone_size: -; d_call: TRBD2; v_call: TRBV5-6
cdr3_nt: TGTGCCTGGACCCCGCGGAACTACAATGAGCAGTTCTTC; cdr3_aa: CAWTPRNYNEQFF; j_call: TRBJ2-1; clone_size: -; d_call: -; v_call: TRBV30
cdr3_nt: TGCGCCAGCAGCTTTCCTGACAGGGGAGATACGCAGTATTTT; cdr3_aa: CASSFPDRGDTQYF; j_call: TRBJ2-3; clone_size: -; d_call: TRBD1; v_call: TRBV5-1
cdr3_nt: TGTGCCTGGAGCCTAGCGGGATGGATTAGCTCTGGGGCCAACGTCCTGACTTTC; cdr3_aa: CAWSLAGWISSGANVLTF; j_call: TRBJ2-6; clone_size: once; d_call: TRBD2; v_call: TRBV30
cdr3_nt: TGCGCCAGCAGCTTACAGGGGGCTCAAGAGACCCAGTACTTC; cdr3_aa: CASSLQGAQETQYF; j_call: TRBJ2-5; clone_size: -; d_call: TRBD1; v_call: TRBV5-1
cdr3_nt: TGTGCCAGCAGCCTCAGGGATAAAAGCTCTGGGGCCAACGTCCTGACTTTC; cdr3_aa: CASSLRDKSSGANVLTF; j_call: TRBJ2-6; clone_size: -; d_call: -; v_call: TRBV7-8
cdr3_nt: TGTGCCTGGAGTGGGACAGGGACCTTTTACGAGCAGTACTTC; cdr3_aa: CAWSGTGTFYEQYF; j_call: TRBJ2-7; clone_size: few; d_call: TRBD1; v_call: TRBV30
cdr3_nt: TGTGCCAGCAGCCCCGCTAGTGCGGGGGGGAGAGTTCAGCCCCAGCATTTT; cdr3_aa: CASSPASAGGRVQPQHF; j_call: TRBJ1-5; clone_size: -; d_call: -; v_call: TRBV7-9
cdr3_nt: TGTGCCAGCAGCCCCCGGGACAGGGGCGAAGATCATGAAAAACTGTTTTTT; cdr3_aa: CASSPRDRGEDHEKLFF; j_call: TRBJ1-4; clone_size: -; d_call: TRBD1; v_call: TRBV4-2
cdr3_nt: TGTGCCAGCAGCACACACAGGGGGGGACACTTAAACACTGAAGCTTTCTTT; cdr3_aa: CASSTHRGGHLNTEAFF; j_call: TRBJ1-1; clone_size: -; d_call: TRBD1; v_call: TRBV28
cdr3_nt: TGTGCCAGCAGCTTGCCACCAGGACTAGCGGGAGCAGGATACGAGCAGTACTTC; cdr3_aa: CASSLPPGLAGAGYEQYF; j_call: TRBJ2-7; clone_size: -; d_call: TRBD2; v_call: TRBV5-7
cdr3_nt: TGTGCCAGCAGCTTACAGACAGGGGGAGTCGGTGAAGCTTTCTTT; cdr3_aa: CASSLQTGGVGEAFF; j_call: TRBJ1-1; clone_size: -; d_call: TRBD1; v_call: TRBV5-5
cdr3_nt: TGTGCCAGCAGCTCCCCGGGACTAGCGGGAGATACGCAGTATTTT; cdr3_aa: CASSSPGLAGDTQYF; j_call: TRBJ2-3; clone_size: few; d_call: TRBD2; v_call: TRBV13
cdr3_nt: TGTGCCAGCAGGGAGGTAAACACCGGGGAGCTGTTTTTT; cdr3_aa: CASREVNTGELFF; j_call: TRBJ2-2; clone_size: -; d_call: -; v_call: TRBV6-1
cdr3_nt: TGTGCCAGCAGCTTCATTGGGACTCCTGGTGAAAAACTGTTTTTT; cdr3_aa: CASSFIGTPGEKLFF; j_call: TRBJ1-4; clone_size: -; d_call: -; v_call: TRBV5-5
cdr3_nt: TGTGCCTGGAGTTTTGGACTAGCGGGAGGGGGGGATGAGCAGTTCTTC; cdr3_aa: CAWSFGLAGGGDEQFF; j_call: TRBJ2-1; clone_size: -; d_call: TRBD2; v_call: TRBV30
cdr3_nt: TGCGCCAGCAGTCCAGGGGGCTATGGCTACACCTTC; cdr3_aa: CASSPGGYGYTF; j_call: TRBJ1-2; clone_size: -; d_call: TRBD1; v_call: TRBV5-1
cdr3_nt: TGTGCCAGCAGCCAAGGGCAGGACTCGGGCTACGAGCAGTACTTC; cdr3_aa: CASSQGQDSGYEQYF; j_call: TRBJ2-7; clone_size: -; d_call: -; v_call: TRBV4-2
cdr3_nt: TGCGCCAGCAGCCAAGATCGATACGGGACTAGCGGGAGTGCAGATACGCAGTATTTT; cdr3_aa: CASSQDRYGTSGSADTQYF; j_call: TRBJ2-3; clone_size: -; d_call: TRBD2; v_call: TRBV4-1
cdr3_nt: TGTGCCAGCAGTCCAATTACAAATACACAGCCCCAGCATTTT; cdr3_aa: CASSPITNTQPQHF; j_call: TRBJ1-5; clone_size: -; d_call: -; v_call: TRBV28
cdr3_nt: TGTGCCAGCAGTTTCCCAGCGGGAAACTCCTACGAGCAGTACTTC; cdr3_aa: CASSFPAGNSYEQYF; j_call: TRBJ2-7; clone_size: once; d_call: TRBD2; v_call: TRBV28
cdr3_nt: TGTGCCAGCAGTTTCATGGGAGGGCAAGAGACCCAGTACTTC; cdr3_aa: CASSFMGGQETQYF; j_call: TRBJ2-5; clone_size: large; d_call: TRBD2; v_call: TRBV28
cdr3_nt: TGTGCCATCAGTACAGACCGTAATGAAAAACTGTTTTTT; cdr3_aa: CAISTDRNEKLFF; j_call: TRBJ1-4; clone_size: few; d_call: -; v_call: TRBV10-3
cdr3_nt: TGTGCCACCTTCACTAGCTCCTACGAGCAGTACTTC; cdr3_aa: CATFTSSYEQYF; j_call: TRBJ2-7; clone_size: -; d_call: -; v_call: TRBV27
cdr3_nt: TGCGCCAGCAGCTGGCCGGTAGGCGGAGGAAGCACAGATACGCAGTATTTT; cdr3_aa: CASSWPVGGGSTDTQYF; j_call: TRBJ2-3; clone_size: -; d_call: -; v_call: TRBV5-1
cdr3_nt: TGTGCCAGCAGTGCGGGACTAGCGAACGGGGAGCTGTTTTTT; cdr3_aa: CASSAGLANGELFF; j_call: TRBJ2-2; clone_size: few; d_call: TRBD2; v_call: TRBV27
cdr3_nt: TGTGCCAGCTCCTACAGGGGGCGCTTCTACGAGCAGTACTTC; cdr3_aa: CASSYRGRFYEQYF; j_call: TRBJ2-7; clone_size: -; d_call: TRBD1; v_call: TRBV27
cdr3_nt: TGTGCCAGCATGCGACTAGCGGGAGGGAGGGGGACAGATACGCAGTATTTT; cdr3_aa: CASMRLAGGRGTDTQYF; j_call: TRBJ2-3; clone_size: -; d_call: TRBD2; v_call: TRBV7-9
cdr3_nt: TGTGCCTGGAGAACGGGAGGGCCAACAGATACGCAGTATTTT; cdr3_aa: CAWRTGGPTDTQYF; j_call: TRBJ2-3; clone_size: -; d_call: TRBD2; v_call: TRBV30
cdr3_nt: TGTGCCAGCAGTGAAAGCCAACTAGCGGGAGTCCCCGGGGAGCTGTTTTTT; cdr3_aa: CASSESQLAGVPGELFF; j_call: TRBJ2-2; clone_size: -; d_call: TRBD2; v_call: TRBV2
cdr3_nt: TGTGCCAGCAGCCTCCGGACAGGGGGCTCCTACAATGAGCAGTTCTTC; cdr3_aa: CASSLRTGGSYNEQFF; j_call: TRBJ2-1; clone_size: -; d_call: TRBD1; v_call: TRBV7-9
cdr3_nt: TGTGCCAGCAGAGGCGCCCGGGACAAAAACCAAGAGACCCAGTACTTC; cdr3_aa: CASRGARDKNQETQYF; j_call: TRBJ2-5; clone_size: -; d_call: -; v_call: TRBV7-9
cdr3_nt: TGTGCCAGTAGTTTCACTAGCGAAGCCTCCTACGAGCAGTACTTC; cdr3_aa: CASSFTSEASYEQYF; j_call: TRBJ2-7; clone_size: -; d_call: TRBD2; v_call: TRBV19
cdr3_nt: TGTGCCAGCAGCTTAAGTTGGACAGGGAAATCTGATACGCAGTATTTT; cdr3_aa: CASSLSWTGKSDTQYF; j_call: TRBJ2-3; clone_size: -; d_call: TRBD1; v_call: TRBV7-3
cdr3_nt: TGTGCCACCAGCAGAGATTCCGGTTCTGGGGCCAACGTCCTGACTTTC; cdr3_aa: CATSRDSGSGANVLTF; j_call: TRBJ2-6; clone_size: -; d_call: -; v_call: TRBV15
cdr3_nt: TGTGCCAGCAGTTGGGGGGTGAGGCGGGAGCAGTTCTTC; cdr3_aa: CASSWGVRREQFF; j_call: TRBJ2-1; clone_size: few; d_call: -; v_call: TRBV27
cdr3_nt: TGTGCCAGCAGTTTTAAATCACCCCTCCACTTT; cdr3_aa: CASSFKSPLHF; j_call: TRBJ1-6; clone_size: -; d_call: -; v_call: TRBV27